This TCR beta chain was identified during a study of blood T cell repertoires in COVID-19. In the original analysis: Reference gene primer amplification in the assay estimated nucleated cell counts. Repertoires were generated with immunoSEQ multiplex PCR, while TCRdb's copy carries only in-frame clones and drops some. V and J calls and clone size are copied from that table; D and trimming were computed from the DNA. The profile covers approximately 180,000 clones, with about four fifths appearing a single time and 12% taken by the ten largest. With 3 bases clipped from V and 3 bases from J, the junction kept 5 bases outside the gene matches. Germline values: CDR1 SGHRS, CDR2 YFSETQ. The CDR3 has 15 amino acids.

This sequence originates from a woman over 75 with COVID-19, enrolled during active disease. The sample was peripheral blood. The chain links TRBV5-1 to TRBJ2-7; the match to TRBD1 covers 11 bases. This CDR3 is CASSWGTGGLYEQYF. In DNA, the CDR3 is TGCGCCAGCAGCTGGGGGACAGGGGGTCTCTACGAGCAGTACTTC.